The 21 T cell receptor beta chains below all came from one sample that was sequenced in a study of blood T cell repertoires in COVID-19. Profiling relied on immunoSEQ multiplex PCR, and the TCRdb table lists in-frame clones only, not all of them. The repertoire holds some 220,000 clones, with about 85% as singletons. Sequencing was done on a sample of peripheral blood. The receptor set was obtained from a woman of 80 years or more with active or convalescent COVID-19.

The V gene is TRBV5-1, the J gene TRBJ1-6; possibly TRBD1 for D (5 bases). This CDR3 has 16 amino acids. Germline CDR1 and CDR2: SGHRS and YFSETQ. Trimming stripped 0 bases from V and 3 bases from J, with 10 bases between. In DNA, the CDR3 is TGCGCCAGCAGCTTGGGCCAGGGAAGCTATAATTCACCCCTCCACTTT. This translates into CASSLGQGSYNSPLHF.

Details on this clone: Other DNA sequences in this specimen translate into the identical CDR3. This chain uses TRBV7-2 with TRBJ1-2, with 8 bases that match TRBD1. CDR1 and CDR2 (germline): SGHTA, FQGNSA. The junction had 1 base not matched to a gene; V was cut back by 5 bases and J by 2 bases. The CDR3 consists of 13 residues. This CDR3 reads CASSRDRNYGYTF. The CDR3 bases are TGTGCCAGCAGCCGGGACAGGAACTATGGCTACACCTTC.

The chain uses TRBV7-2 and TRBJ1-2; possibly TRBD1 for D (5 bases). V was trimmed by 1 base and J by 4 bases, leaving 13 bases between them. Germline V gene data show CDR1 as SGHTA and CDR2 as FQGNSA. This CDR3 is 15 amino acids long. CDR3 nucleotides: TGTGCCAGCAGCTTAGGGGGGAGGGGAACCTATGGCTACACCTTC. This encodes CASSLGGRGTYGYTF.

The chain joins TRBV28 to TRBJ1-1; the D gene is possibly TRBD1 (6 bases). Germline V gene lookup returns CDR1 MDHEN and CDR2 SYDVKM. The CDR3 loop spans 14 amino acids. Deletions cut 3 bases from V and 4 bases from J, with 12 bases between. CDR3 residues: CASSLGGAGTEAFF. The CDR3 coding sequence is TGTGCCAGCAGTTTGGGGGGGGCGGGCACTGAAGCTTTCTTT. The variable domain in full, completed from reference TRBV28 and TRBJ1-1, reads DVKVTQSSRYLVKRTGEKVFLECVQDMDHENMFWYRQDPGLGLRLIYFSYDVKMKEKGDIPEGYSVSREKKERFSLILESASTNQTSMYLCASSLGGAGTEAFFGQGTRLTVV.

The chain carries TRBV7-7 and TRBJ1-1; D is perhaps TRBD1 (5 bases). Germline V gene lookup returns CDR1 SSHAT and CDR2 FNYEAQ (reference sequence). Trimming pared 2 bases from V and 3 bases from J, leaving 13 bases between. This CDR3 contains 15 residues. The CDR3 region has the DNA TGTGCCAGCAGCTTATTAATGGGGGAGGACACTGAAGCTTTCTTT. Amino acids: CASSLLMGEDTEAFF.

This clone has just one count. The chain combines TRBV3-1 (or the pseudogene TRBV3-2) with TRBJ1-4; possibly TRBD1 for D (5 bases). CDR1 and CDR2 from the germline V gene are LGHDT and YNNKEL (reference sequence). This CDR3 has 15 amino acids. V was trimmed by 4 bases and J by 8 bases, leaving 17 bases between them. CDR3 amino acids: CASSPRQSGEEKLFF. The CDR3 DNA follows: TGTGCCAGCAGCCCCCGACAGTCGGGAGAGGAAAAACTGTTTTTT.

The chain has TRBV7-9 and TRBJ1-5; 12 bases agree with TRBD1. The trim removed 2 bases at V and 6 bases at J, leaving 5 bases unmatched. Germline lookup yields CDR1 SEHNR and CDR2 FQNEAQ (reference sequence). CDR3 length: 16 amino acids. CDR3 loop: CASSLSGTGGGQPQHF. Here the CDR3 DNA reads TGTGCCAGCAGCTTAAGCGGGACAGGGGGCGGTCAGCCCCAGCATTTT.

V and J are TRBV7-2 and TRBJ1-6; no reliable D call. Germline V gene lookup returns CDR1 SGHTA and CDR2 FQGNSA. Trimming removed 1 base at V and 7 bases at J, with 11 bases between. CDR3 size: 15 residues. This chain's CDR3 is CASSLGALLNSPLHF. The CDR3 DNA is TGTGCCAGCAGCTTAGGCGCCTTACTGAATTCACCCCTCCACTTT.

V and J are TRBV9 and TRBJ1-4; 8 bases line up with TRBD1. V lost 4 bases to trimming and J lost 7 bases; unmatched junction nucleotides: 6. This CDR3 is built from 14 residues. Germline V gene lookup returns CDR1 SGDLS and CDR2 YYNGEE. The CDR3 loop is CASSSQTGVEKLFF. The CDR3, as DNA: TGTGCCAGCAGCTCCCAGACAGGGGTTGAAAAACTGTTTTTT. Full variable domain (outside the CDR3, taken from reference TRBV9 and TRBJ1-4): DSGVTQTPKHLITATGQRVTLRCSPRSGDLSVYWYQQSLDQGLQFLIQYYNGEERAKGNILERFSAQQFPDLHSELNLSSLELGDSALYFCASSSQTGVEKLFFGSGTQLSVL.

The chain recombines TRBV7-3 with TRBJ2-2; TRBD2 matches 10 bases. The CDR3 has 19 residues. Trimming took 5 bases from V and 0 from J; bases not matched to a gene: 12. Germline V gives CDR1 SGHTA, CDR2 FQGTGA. The CDR3 loop reads CASSPLAPTSGPNTGELFF. CDR3 in DNA: TGTGCCAGCAGCCCCCTTGCCCCGACTAGCGGGCCGAACACCGGGGAGCTGTTTTTT.

The chain carries TRBV5-1 and TRBJ2-5; TRBD2 is a possible D gene (7 bases). The CDR3 runs 15 residues. V was trimmed by 4 bases and J by 2 bases, leaving 15 bases between them. CDR1 and CDR2 (germline): SGHRS, YFSETQ. This chain's CDR3 is CASSPTGGPQETQYF. DNA for the CDR3: TGCGCCAGCAGCCCTACGGGGGGCCCTCAAGAGACCCAGTACTTC.

V and J are TRBV9 and TRBJ1-2; D remains unclear. Looked up from germline, CDR1 is SGDLS and CDR2 is YYNGEE. The CDR3 has 14 amino acids. The V gene lost 4 bases and the J gene lost 0 bases, with 10 bases spanning the gap. The DNA for the CDR3 is TGTGCCAGCAGCATAACGCAGGCTAACTATGGCTACACCTTC. It is translated as CASSITQANYGYTF.

The V gene is TRBV5-6, the J gene TRBJ1-1; D not certain. Per the germline V gene, CDR1 is SGHDT and CDR2 is YYEEEE. Trimming took 6 bases from V and 6 from J, leaving 21 bases between them. The CDR3 has 15 residues. CDR3 in amino acids: CASNPGHRRAPEAFF. The CDR3 DNA sequence: TGTGCCAGCAACCCCGGGCATCGGAGGGCCCCTGAAGCTTTCTTT.

This CDR3 reads CASSYYLGGPDTQYF. The DNA of the CDR3 is TGTGCCAGCAGTTACTATTTAGGGGGCCCAGATACGCAGTATTTT. The rearrangement links TRBV6-5 to TRBJ2-3; 7 bases are shared with TRBD1. Germline loops: CDR1 MNHEY, CDR2 SVGAGI. The junction had 5 bases not matched to a gene; V was cut back by 1 base and J by 4 bases. The CDR3 contains 15 residues.

The chain is built from TRBV10-3 and TRBJ2-7, with D maybe TRBD1 (6 bases). Trimming removed 5 bases from V and 3 bases from J, with 17 bases in between. The CDR3 sequence is 15 residues long. In germline, CDR1 is ENHRY, CDR2 SYGVKD. CDR3 coding DNA: TGTGCCATCAGTATTCCGGGGACACAGGACTACGAGCAGTACTTC. Translation: CAISIPGTQDYEQYF.

The chain is built from TRBV5-1 and TRBJ2-5; no firm D call. Germline V gives CDR1 SGHRS, CDR2 YFSETQ. V lost 2 bases to trimming and J lost 5 bases, with 4 bases between them. The CDR3 loop spans 11 amino acids. The DNA for the CDR3 is TGCGCCAGCAGCTTCGGGGAGACCCAGTACTTC. Its translation is CASSFGETQYF.

The rearrangement joins TRBV29-1 to TRBJ1-1; D unresolved. CDR1 is SQVTM, CDR2 ANQGSEA, per germline. The CDR3 extends over 14 amino acids. Trimming took 8 bases from V and 0 from J, leaving 16 bases between them. This CDR3 reads CSYRRDAMNTEAFF. The CDR3, as DNA: TGCAGCTATAGGCGGGATGCCATGAACACTGAAGCTTTCTTT. Based on the CDR3 plus reference TRBV29-1 and TRBJ1-1, the full variable domain is SAVISQKPSRDICQRGTSLTIQCQVDSQVTMMFWYRQQPGQSLTLIATANQGSEATYESGFVIDKFPISRPNLTFSTLTVSNMSPEDSSIYLCSYRRDAMNTEAFFGQGTRLTVV.

The chain combines TRBV9 with TRBJ2-7, with 11 bases lining up with TRBD1. This CDR3 region has 14 residues. The germline CDR1 and CDR2 sequences are SGDLS and YYNGEE. Trimming cost V 4 bases and J 3 bases; bases outside gene matches: 3. CDR3 sequence: CASSTGTGGYEQYF. In DNA form, the CDR3 reads TGTGCCAGCAGCACCGGGACAGGGGGCTACGAGCAGTACTTC.

The chain recombines TRBV27 with TRBJ2-4; D not certain. Per the germline V gene, CDR1 is MNHEY and CDR2 is SMNVEV (reference sequence). The germline V and J ends were trimmed by 2 bases and 0 bases, with 14 bases remaining between them. The CDR3 covers 17 residues. In nucleotides, the CDR3 is TGTGCCAGCAGTTTAGTAGGCAGGTCTGAAGCCAAAAACATTCAGTACTTC. Its translation is CASSLVGRSEAKNIQYF.

The chain joins TRBV24-1 to TRBJ1-2; D remains ambiguous. Deletions cut 6 bases from V and 4 bases from J, with 11 bases between. The CDR3 consists of 13 residues. The V gene's germline CDR1 is KGHDR and CDR2 SFDVKD. The DNA for the CDR3 is TGTGCCACCAGTACCAGCCAGGCCTATGGCTACACCTTC. It yields the protein CATSTSQAYGYTF.

This chain joins TRBV5-6 and TRBJ2-3; D is perhaps TRBD1 (5 bases). Trimming took off 3 bases at V and 4 bases at J, with 12 bases between the two ends. CDR3 length: 14 amino acids. Germline V lookup: CDR1 SGHDT, CDR2 YYEEEE. CDR3 protein: CASSSLGHADTQYF. CDR3 DNA: TGTGCCAGCAGCTCTTTGGGGCACGCAGATACGCAGTATTTT.